This is a list of T cell receptor beta chains from one sample in a study of T cell changes during pregnancy in multiple sclerosis. The repertoire was sequenced with immunoSEQ multiplex PCR; TCRdb's copy has only in-frame clones and lacks some. This table has tens of thousands of clones, about nine tenths appearing once. This sample comprised CD4+ T cells from peripheral blood mononuclear cells, obtained in the first trimester of pregnancy. The origin of the receptors is a female donor with multiple sclerosis, enrolled in a pregnancy study. The CDR3 runs from the conserved cysteine through the conserved F or W. D genes are given only for firm matches. Some rows mark clone size as missing; the rest say once, few, many or name a class of expanded clone.

length,J,size,D,V,DNA,CDR3
14,TRBJ2-1,.,TRBD2,TRBV5-4,TGTGCCAGCAGCTTGGGCGGGGGGGCGAATGAGCAGTTCTTC,CASSLGGGANEQFF
15,TRBJ2-1,once,TRBD2,TRBV6-6,TGTGCCAGCAGAGAGAGCGGGAGCTCCTACAATGAGCAGTTCTTC,CASRESGSSYNEQFF
12,TRBJ2-2,once,.,TRBV6-1,TGTGCCAGCAGTGAATCTTATTGGGAGCTGTTTTTT,CASSESYWELFF
19,TRBJ2-1,.,TRBD2,TRBV18,TGTGCCAGCTCACCGCCGAACGGACTAGCGGGGGCGTCCTACAATGAGCAGTTCTTC,CASSPPNGLAGASYNEQFF
15,TRBJ1-5,.,.,TRBV6-1,TGTGCCAGCAGTGATTTATGGGGGGGAAATCAGCCCCAGCATTTT,CASSDLWGGNQPQHF
15,TRBJ2-3,.,TRBD2,TRBV6-1,TGTGCCAGCACTCCTACTAGCGCAAGCACAGATACGCAGTATTTT,CASTPTSASTDTQYF
15,TRBJ2-7,.,TRBD2,TRBV9,TGTGCCAGCAGCGGGACTAGCGGGAGAGTTGACGAGCAGTACTTC,CASSGTSGRVDEQYF
12,TRBJ1-1,once,.,TRBV5-1,TGCGCCAGCAGCTTGGCTGGGCTTGAAGCTTTCTTT,CASSLAGLEAFF
12,TRBJ2-2,.,.,TRBV7-9,TGTGCCAGCAGCTTTCGTACCGGGGAGCTGTTTTTT,CASSFRTGELFF
15,TRBJ2-1,.,TRBD1,TRBV5-1,TGCGCCAGCAGCCATGGACAGGGGGTTGGCGATGAGCAGTTCTTC,CASSHGQGVGDEQFF
16,TRBJ2-6,.,.,TRBV15,TGTGCCACCAGCAGGGCAGGAAACTCTGGGGCCAACGTCCTGACTTTC,CATSRAGNSGANVLTF
16,TRBJ2-1,.,TRBD2,TRBV5-1,TGCGCCAGCAGCTTGGTAAGGTCTAGCGGTACTAATGAGCAGTTCTTC,CASSLVRSSGTNEQFF
17,TRBJ2-1,few,TRBD2,TRBV29-1,TGCAGCGTTGAGCTAGCGGGAGTTTTTTTCTCCTACAATGAGCAGTTCTTC,CSVELAGVFFSYNEQFF
16,TRBJ2-1,.,TRBD2,TRBV25-1,TGTGCCAGCAGTCAAAGACTAGCGGGGGCCTACAATGAGCAGTTCTTC,CASSQRLAGAYNEQFF
15,TRBJ2-1,.,TRBD2,TRBV19,TGTGCCAGTAGCGATAGCGGGCGAGCCTACAATGAGCAGTTCTTC,CASSDSGRAYNEQFF
16,TRBJ2-3,few,TRBD1,TRBV19,TGTGCCAGTAGTCTGCGGGACAGGGGGCTCGCAGATACGCAGTATTTT,CASSLRDRGLADTQYF
14,TRBJ2-7,once,TRBD1,TRBV18,TGTGCCAGCTCCCCCGGGACAGACCCCTACGAGCAGTACTTC,CASSPGTDPYEQYF
11,TRBJ2-2,.,.,TRBV5-6,TGTGCCAGCAGGAGAGAGGGGGAGCTGTTTTTT,CASRREGELFF
13,TRBJ2-5,.,.,TRBV7-2,TGTGCCAGCAGCTTAACAGGGTTGGAGACCCAGTACTTC,CASSLTGLETQYF
15,TRBJ2-2,.,TRBD1,TRBV6-1,TGTGCCAGCAGACGTGGACAGGGGGCCACCGGGGAGCTGTTTTTT,CASRRGQGATGELFF
13,TRBJ1-2,.,.,TRBV14,TGTGCCAGCAGCACGGACATGGCCTATGGCTACACCTTC,CASSTDMAYGYTF
15,TRBJ2-2,.,.,TRBV5-4,TGTGCCAGCAGCTTGAAACAGGGGAGGACCGGGGAGCTGTTTTTT,CASSLKQGRTGELFF
15,TRBJ2-7,.,TRBD2,TRBV11-3,TGTGCCAGCACTGCTCTAGCGGGGGGGGCCTACGAGCAGTACTTC,CASTALAGGAYEQYF
16,TRBJ2-2,.,TRBD1,TRBV7-8,TGTGCCAGCAGCTCAAAGGGACAGAAGGACACCGGGGAGCTGTTTTTT,CASSSKGQKDTGELFF
11,TRBJ2-7,.,.,TRBV27,TGTGCCAGTAAAAGCTTCCACGAGCAGTACTTC,CASKSFHEQYF
16,TRBJ1-2,once,TRBD1,TRBV2,TGTGCCAGCACCGCGGACAGGGGAAAAGTCCCGGATGGCTACACCTTC,CASTADRGKVPDGYTF
19,TRBJ2-2,.,TRBD2,TRBV7-2,TGTGCCAGCAGCTTAGCTTCGGGTGGACTAGCGGGAACCACCGGGGAGCTGTTTTTT,CASSLASGGLAGTTGELFF
16,TRBJ2-2,.,.,TRBV5-1,TGCGCCAGCAGCTTATGGGGCAGGCGAGACACCGGGGAGCTGTTTTTT,CASSLWGRRDTGELFF
15,TRBJ1-1,.,.,TRBV19,TGTGCCAGTAGTCAACAGGGCAATATGAACACTGAAGCTTTCTTT,CASSQQGNMNTEAFF
16,TRBJ1-1,.,.,TRBV5-5,TGTGCCAGCAGCTTTTCCCCGAACCCGAGAGACACTGAAGCTTTCTTT,CASSFSPNPRDTEAFF
15,TRBJ1-6,.,.,TRBV5-4,TGTGCCAGCAGCGATGACAGGCAATATAATTCACCCCTCCACTTT,CASSDDRQYNSPLHF
11,TRBJ2-5,.,.,TRBV29-1,TGCAGCGTTGTCTGGGCGGAGACCCAGTACTTC,CSVVWAETQYF
18,TRBJ2-4,.,.,TRBV25-1,TGTGCCAGCAGTGAATCGTTAAAGAGCGGATTAGCCAAAAACATTCAGTACTTC,CASSESLKSGLAKNIQYF
15,TRBJ1-6,few,TRBD1,TRBV19,TGTGCCAGTAGGACAGGGAGTTCGGGTAATTCACCCCTCCACTTT,CASRTGSSGNSPLHF
15,TRBJ2-5,.,.,TRBV14,TGTGCCAGCAGCCAAACAGGGAGAGGGTCAGAGACCCAGTACTTC,CASSQTGRGSETQYF
14,TRBJ2-3,once,TRBD1,TRBV5-8,TGTGCCAGCACCCCGGGACAGGGGCCAGATACGCAGTATTTT,CASTPGQGPDTQYF
13,TRBJ2-1,.,TRBD2,TRBV7-3,TGTGCCAGCAGACAAGGGAGGGGTAGTGAGCAGTTCTTC,CASRQGRGSEQFF
16,TRBJ2-6,.,.,TRBV5-1,TGCGCCAGCAGTACCTCCGGGAACCCTGGGGCCAACGTCCTGACTTTC,CASSTSGNPGANVLTF
13,TRBJ1-2,.,.,TRBV18,TGTGCCAGCTCACCTCAGCAGGACTATGGCTACACCTTC,CASSPQQDYGYTF
14,TRBJ1-3,.,.,TRBV5-1,TGCGCCAGCAGCTTTGGGGAGTCTGGAAACACCATATATTTT,CASSFGESGNTIYF
15,TRBJ1-1,once,.,TRBV6-5,TGTGCCAGCAGTTACTCGGGACTCCCAAACACTGAAGCTTTCTTT,CASSYSGLPNTEAFF
11,TRBJ1-2,.,.,TRBV6-6,TGTGCCAGCAGTTACTCCTATGACTACACCTTC,CASSYSYDYTF
13,TRBJ1-5,.,.,TRBV6-1,TGTGCCAGCAGGGTAGTCCATTATCAGCCCCAGCATTTT,CASRVVHYQPQHF
13,TRBJ1-2,.,TRBD1,TRBV2,TGTGCCAGCAGCCAACAGGGGGCGCGGGGCTACACCTTC,CASSQQGARGYTF
16,TRBJ2-1,once,TRBD1,TRBV19,TGTGCCAGTAGTATACCCCAGGGGGCGTCGTACAATGAGCAGTTCTTC,CASSIPQGASYNEQFF
17,TRBJ1-2,.,TRBD1,TRBV5-4,TGTGCCAGCAGCTCACCGCCGGGACAGGGAAATAACTATGGCTACACCTTC,CASSSPPGQGNNYGYTF
15,TRBJ2-1,.,TRBD1,TRBV27,TGTGCCAGCAGTCCAGGGGGCGCCCCGGACAATGAGCAGTTCTTC,CASSPGGAPDNEQFF
15,TRBJ1-3,.,.,TRBV19,TGTGCCAGTAAAAGGTGGGCTACCTCTGGAAACACCATATATTTT,CASKRWATSGNTIYF
15,TRBJ1-4,.,TRBD1,TRBV5-1,TGCGCCAGCAGCCCGCGTCGGACAGGAGGGGAAAAACTGTTTTTT,CASSPRRTGGEKLFF
18,TRBJ2-6,.,TRBD1,TRBV18,TGTGCCAGCTCGCCAACGGGACAGGCCAGCTCTGGGGCCAACGTCCTGACTTTC,CASSPTGQASSGANVLTF
16,TRBJ2-5,few,TRBD1,TRBV15,TGTGCCACCAGCAGATCGGGACAGGGGATTGGAGAGACCCAGTACTTC,CATSRSGQGIGETQYF
14,TRBJ2-3,once,TRBD2,TRBV7-8,TGTGCCAGCAGCTACCGGGACTACACAGATACGCAGTATTTT,CASSYRDYTDTQYF
15,TRBJ2-3,.,.,TRBV28,TGTGCCAGCAGTTTTCAGGGTGACGGTACAGATACGCAGTATTTT,CASSFQGDGTDTQYF
13,TRBJ1-2,once,.,TRBV6-1,TGTGCCAGCTGTTTCGACTCTAACTATGGCTACACCTTC,CASCFDSNYGYTF